The 27 T cell receptor beta chains in this list originate from one sample, sequenced in a study of blood T cell repertoires in COVID-19. Sequencing was performed with immunoSEQ multiplex PCR; in TCRdb, only in-frame clones are kept and a portion is missing. The profile shows fewer than 20,000 clones, roughly nine tenths of them singletons. Sequenced material: peripheral blood. Receptor source: a human donor in a cohort sampled during active COVID-19.

The chain carries TRBV4-3 and TRBJ2-3; tentative D call: TRBD1 (5 bases). CDR3 length: 16 amino acids. Trimming left V 0 bases short and J 0 bases short, with 10 bases between. Germline V gene data show CDR1 as LGHNA and CDR2 as YSLEER. CDR3 DNA sequence: TGCGCCAGCAGCCAAGATCAGGGCTTAAGCACAGATACGCAGTATTTT. This encodes CASSQDQGLSTDTQYF.

Concerning this clone: A junction end diverges from the germline sequence, so it may reflect a read error. The chain links TRBV7-7 to TRBJ2-7; D may be TRBD2 (6 bases). Per germline, CDR1 SSHAT and CDR2 FNYEAQ (reference sequence). This CDR3 has 15 residues. The CDR3 coding sequence is TGTGCTAGCAGCCCCGGGACTCCAGGTGGGTACGAGCAGTACTTC. Residues: CASSPGTPGGYEQYF. The full variable domain, its missing parts supplied by reference TRBV7-7 and TRBJ2-7, is GAGVSQSPRYKVTKRGQDVTLRCDPISSHATLYWYQQALGQGPEFLTYFNYEAQPDKSGLPSDRFSAERPEGSISTLTIQRTEQRDSAMYRCASSPGTPGGYEQYFGPGTRLTVT.

The V call is TRBV2, the J call TRBJ1-1; 7 positions match TRBD1. Germline V gene data show CDR1 as SNHLY and CDR2 as FYNNEI. V trimming: 5 bases; J trimming: 7 bases; junction bases outside the gene matches: 7. The CDR3 extends over 13 amino acids. The chain's CDR3 is CASSYRGGFEAFF. The CDR3 coding sequence is TGTGCCAGCAGTTACAGGGGTGGTTTTGAAGCTTTCTTT.

V and J are TRBV6-6 and TRBJ1-6; 10 bases match TRBD1. The V segment lost 4 bases and the J segment 9 bases; nucleotides outside the gene matches: 6. Germline loops: CDR1 MNHNY, CDR2 SVGAGI (reference sequence). The CDR3 has 15 amino acids. The CDR3 sequence: CASSLTGGSTSPLHF. The DNA for the CDR3 is TGTGCCAGCAGTTTGACAGGGGGCAGTACTTCACCCCTCCACTTT.

As concerns this clone: The same CDR3 can be traced to other DNA sequences in this sample. The CDR3 nucleotides read TGTGCCAGCAGTTCACTTGGCGGGTCCGGGGAGCTGTTTTTT. Translation gives CASSSLGGSGELFF. The chain employs TRBV6-2 or TRBV6-3 and TRBJ2-2, with a tentative D call TRBD2 (5 bases). V lost 4 bases to trimming and J lost 6 bases, with 12 bases between them. Germline V gene lookup returns CDR1 MNHEY and CDR2 SVGEGT. The CDR3 contains 14 residues.

V is TRBV5-1 and J is TRBJ1-1; TRBD1 matches 7 bases. V lost 4 bases, J lost 0 bases, and 6 bases stayed unmatched. The length of the CDR3 is 15 residues. Germline V CDR1 and CDR2: SGHRS, YFSETQ. CDR3 residues: CASSPTGQLNTEAFF. The CDR3 DNA follows: TGCGCCAGCAGCCCGACGGGACAGTTGAACACTGAAGCTTTCTTT.

Only one count was recorded for this clone. The genes are TRBV11-2 and TRBJ2-3; a possible D gene is TRBD2 (6 bases). The CDR3 consists of 15 residues. CDR1 SGHAT and CDR2 FQNNGV come from the germline V gene. V was pared by 1 base and J by 1 base, with 9 bases between. The CDR3 region has the DNA TGTGCCAGCAGCTTAGGCGGGACCGGCACAGATACGCAGTATTTT. Its translation: CASSLGGTGTDTQYF.

This chain uses TRBV2 with TRBJ1-3; D ambiguous. V was shortened by 6 bases and J by 8 bases, with 14 bases between the two germline ends. CDR3 length: 13 residues. Germline CDR1 reads SNHLY; CDR2 reads FYNNEI. The CDR3 loop reads CASRPVARYTIYF. As DNA, the CDR3 is TGTGCCAGCAGGCCTGTGGCCCGCTACACCATATATTTT.

V and J are TRBV11-2 and TRBJ2-5, with 8 nucleotides matching TRBD2. Trimming removed 0 bases from V and 7 bases from J; junction bases left unmatched: 4. The CDR3 runs to 14 residues. Germline V gene data show CDR1 as SGHAT and CDR2 as FQNNGV. CDR3 region: CASSLETSVVTQYF. CDR3 nucleotides: TGTGCCAGCAGCTTAGAGACTAGCGTGGTGACCCAGTACTTC. Full variable domain (rest looked up from reference TRBV11-2 and TRBJ2-5): EAGVAQSPRYKIIEKRQSVAFWCNPISGHATLYWYQQILGQGPKLLIQFQNNGVVDDSQLPKDRFSAERLKGVDSTLKIQPAKLEDSAVYLCASSLETSVVTQYFGPGTRLLVL.

V usage is TRBV2 and J usage is TRBJ2-2; tentative D call: TRBD2 (5 bases). CDR3 length: 16 residues. V was pared by 4 bases and J by 1 base, with 13 bases between. CDR1 and CDR2 (germline): SNHLY, FYNNEI. The CDR3 bases are TGTGCCAGCAGTGGAGGGATTGCAAAGAACACCGGGGAGCTGTTTTTT. It encodes CASSGGIAKNTGELFF.

The chain uses TRBV29-1 and TRBJ2-1; D ambiguous. Germline V lookup: CDR1 SQVTM, CDR2 ANQGSEA. V lost 3 bases to trimming and J lost 5 bases, with 5 bases between them. CDR3 length equals 11 residues. In DNA, the CDR3 is TGCAGCGTTGACAGAAACAATGAGCAGTTCTTC. It specifies CSVDRNNEQFF.

The rearrangement uses TRBV5-4 and TRBJ1-2; 11 nucleotides agree with TRBD1. V lost 3 bases and J lost 1; bases outside the gene matches: 5. CDR1 is SGHNT and CDR2 is YYREEE in the germline V gene (reference sequence). The CDR3 covers 16 residues. Here the CDR3 DNA reads TGTGCCAGCAGCTCTGGACAGGGGGCAGTTAACTATGGCTACACCTTC. Translating gives CASSSGQGAVNYGYTF. Filled out from reference TRBV5-4 and TRBJ1-2, the complete variable domain reads ETGVTQSPTHLIKTRGQQVTLRCSSQSGHNTVSWYQQALGQGPQFIFQYYREEENGRGNFPPRFSGLQFPNYSSELNVNALELDDSALYLCASSSGQGAVNYGYTFGSGTRLTVV.

This chain links TRBV27 with TRBJ2-1; D perhaps matches TRBD1 (5 bases). Germline V gene lookup returns CDR1 MNHEY and CDR2 SMNVEV (reference sequence). The CDR3 is 18 residues long. Trimming removed 6 bases from V and 0 bases from J, with 21 bases in between. The CDR3 is CASSFLTGPHSSYNEQFF. In nucleotides, the CDR3 is TGTGCCAGCAGCTTTCTAACAGGACCCCACAGCTCCTACAATGAGCAGTTCTTC.

This chain joins TRBV13 and TRBJ2-7, with TRBD2 identical over 9 bases. The CDR3 loop spans 15 amino acids. Trimming cost V 5 bases and J 3 bases; bases outside gene matches: 8. Germline CDR1 reads PRHDT; CDR2 reads FYEKMQ (reference sequence). CDR3 nucleotide sequence: TGTGCCAGCAGCCAGACCGGGACTAGCAACTACGAGCAGTACTTC. Its translation is CASSQTGTSNYEQYF.

This clone appeared once. The chain carries TRBV30 and TRBJ2-1, with D possibly matching TRBD2 (6 bases). CDR3 size: 13 residues. Between the trimmed V and J ends, which lost 5 bases and 4 bases, there was a span of 12 bases. CDR1 is GTSNPN and CDR2 is SVGIG in the germline V gene (reference sequence). CDR3 region: CAWEGGGYNEQFF. Written as DNA, the CDR3 is TGTGCCTGGGAAGGAGGAGGGTACAATGAGCAGTTCTTC.

The rearrangement joins TRBV19 to TRBJ2-5; a weak D match, TRBD2 (6 bases). This CDR3 has 15 amino acids. V was cut by 4 bases and J by 2 bases, with 14 bases left in between. Germline CDR1 is LNHDA and CDR2 is SQIVND (reference sequence). CDR3 DNA: TGTGCCAGTAGTACGGGACTTCCAAGGCAAGAGACCCAGTACTTC. It translates to CASSTGLPRQETQYF.

About this clone: An end of the junction does not agree with germline; a read error may underlie this. This chain uses TRBV9 with TRBJ2-6, with 8 bases matching TRBD1. This CDR3 has 18 residues. Germline-derived CDR1 and CDR2 are SGDLS and YYNGEE. The CDR3 DNA is TGTGCCAGCAGTGTAGCAGGGACAGGCTTCTCTGGGGCCAACGTCCTGACTTTC. Its protein product is CASSVAGTGFSGANVLTF.

The chain uses TRBV11-3 and TRBJ1-2; D gene unclear. Germline values: CDR1 SGHNT, CDR2 YENEEA. V shed 3 bases and J shed 1 base, with 15 bases lying between them. This CDR3 spans 16 amino acids. The CDR3 coding sequence is TGTGCCAGCAGCTTTGGGCAGGCTGGTATTAACTATGGCTACACCTTC. This translates into CASSFGQAGINYGYTF. Full variable domain (missing parts from reference TRBV11-3 and TRBJ1-2): EAGVVQSPRYKIIEKKQPVAFWCNPISGHNTLYWYLQNLGQGPELLIRYENEEAVDDSQLPKDRFSAERLKGVDSTLKIQPAELGDSAVYLCASSFGQAGINYGYTFGSGTRLTVV.

The CDR3 DNA is TGCAGCGTTGAAAACAGGGGGTATTCTGGAAACACCATATATTTT. Amino acid sequence: CSVENRGYSGNTIYF. The chain employs TRBV29-1 and TRBJ1-3; 8 nucleotides agree with TRBD1. Germline V gene sequence: CDR1 SQVTM, CDR2 ANQGSEA. V was pared by 2 bases and J by 1 base, with 4 bases of the junction left unmatched. This CDR3 has 15 amino acids.

This sequence joins TRBV11-2 and TRBJ2-5, with a weak D call TRBD1 (6 bases). The CDR3 has 16 residues. Trimming pared 5 bases from V and 5 bases from J, leaving 21 bases between. Germline V gene lookup returns CDR1 SGHAT and CDR2 FQNNGV. This CDR3 is CASSVSGWGPGETQYF. CDR3 sequence (DNA): TGTGCCAGCAGCGTCTCGGGGTGGGGGCCCGGGGAGACCCAGTACTTC.

The chain employs TRBV27 and TRBJ2-3; D is possibly TRBD2 (7 bases). V was pared by 4 bases and J by 1 base, with 21 bases between. CDR3 length: 18 amino acids. Per the germline V gene, CDR1 is MNHEY and CDR2 is SMNVEV (reference sequence). The chain's CDR3 is CASSSGGSGGHGTDTQYF. In DNA form, the CDR3 reads TGTGCCAGCAGTTCCGGGGGGTCGGGGGGCCATGGCACAGATACGCAGTATTTT.

V usage is TRBV11-2 and J usage is TRBJ2-7; 13 nucleotides line up with TRBD2. The CDR3 has 15 amino acids. From germline, CDR1 is SGHAT and CDR2 FQNNGV. J gave up 6 bases and V 2 bases, and 4 bases lay outside the gene matches. The CDR3 nucleotides read TGTGCCAGCAGCTTATGGGGACTAGCGGGGCGCGAGCAGTACTTC. Translating gives CASSLWGLAGREQYF.

V usage is TRBV20-1 and J usage is TRBJ1-2; TRBD1 is a possible D gene (5 bases). V shed 3 bases and J shed 4 bases, with 12 bases lying between them. Germline V gene data show CDR1 as DFQATT and CDR2 as SNEGSKA (reference sequence). The CDR3 spans 13 residues. CDR3 loop: CSASNRSFYGYTF. The CDR3 DNA follows: TGCAGTGCTAGTAACAGGTCGTTCTATGGCTACACCTTC.

V usage is TRBV7-2 and J usage is TRBJ2-6; TRBD2 might be the D (6 bases). Germline CDR1 SGHTA, CDR2 FQGNSA. This CDR3 is built from 16 residues. V lost 0 bases, J lost 1 base, and 7 bases lay in between. DNA for the CDR3: TGTGCCAGCAGCTTAGCGGGGGGATCTGGGGCCAACGTCCTGACTTTC. Protein sequence: CASSLAGGSGANVLTF.

This chain uses TRBV19 with TRBJ2-6, with D unresolved. V was clipped by 5 bases and J by 0 bases, with 20 bases between them. This CDR3 comprises 19 residues. The germline V gene has CDR1 LNHDA and CDR2 SQIVND (reference sequence). The CDR3 protein is CASSGGSIPTYSGANVLTF. The DNA of the CDR3 is TGTGCCAGTAGTGGTGGGTCGATCCCGACATACTCTGGGGCCAACGTCCTGACTTTC.

CDR3 protein: CASSPGLAGRDTQYF. In DNA form, the CDR3 reads TGTGCCAGCTCACCAGGACTAGCGGGAAGAGATACGCAGTATTTT. The chain links TRBV18 to TRBJ2-3, with TRBD2 identical over 12 bases. The CDR3 has 15 residues. Germline V gene sequence: CDR1 KGHSH, CDR2 LQKENI. Germline trimming cut 2 bases from V and 5 bases from J; bases unmatched to any gene: 2.

The count of this clone is one. The CDR3 coding sequence is TGTGCCAGCCAGGTGAACACTGAAGCTTTCTTT. Translating gives CASQVNTEAFF. The chain has TRBV6-5 and TRBJ1-1; D gene unclear. This CDR3 has 11 amino acids. Germline V gene data show CDR1 as MNHEY and CDR2 as SVGAGI. The V gene lost 8 bases and the J gene lost 0 bases, with 4 bases spanning the gap.